The next 16 T cell receptor beta chains were all read from a single sample in a study of control samples from healthy donors and cancer patients. Sequenced by immunoSEQ multiplex PCR; TCRdb stores in-frame clones only, minus some. The sample records tens of thousands of clones, roughly 92% being singletons. Material: PBMCs. The receptors shown here come from a man in his thirties or forties with colorectal cancer.

CDR3 DNA: TGTGCCAGCTCCCCCGGGACTAGCGACTACAATGAGCAGTTCTTC. It codes for CASSPGTSDYNEQFF. This chain uses TRBV18 with TRBJ2-1, with 10 bases matching TRBD2. The germline gives CDR1 KGHSH, CDR2 LQKENI. The CDR3 is 15 residues long. J was trimmed by 3 bases and V by 6 bases; bases with no gene match: 5.

Here the CDR3 reads CASSYSRGYNYGYTF. The CDR3 DNA reads TGTGCCAGCAGTTACTCAAGGGGCTATAACTATGGCTACACCTTC. This chain uses TRBV6-2 or TRBV6-3 with TRBJ1-2; weak D call: TRBD1 (5 bases). Germline lookup yields CDR1 MNHEY and CDR2 SVGEGT. Trimming pared 0 bases from V and 1 base from J, leaving 9 bases between. CDR3 length equals 15 residues.

This clone was observed a single time. CDR3 sequence reads: CASSQSTGGGQGPPETKNIQYF. CDR3 sequence (DNA): TGCGCCAGCAGTCAATCGACCGGGGGGGGACAGGGGCCTCCGGAAACCAAAAACATTCAGTACTTC. J is TRBJ2-4 and V is TRBV23-1; TRBD1 agrees at 10 bases. TRBV23-1 is given ORF status, its function remaining uncertain. The CDR3 is made up of 22 amino acids. V dropped 0 bases and J dropped 2; count of bases not matched to a gene: 19.

The table lists this clone with a count of one. V and J are TRBV4-3 and TRBJ2-7; a weak D match, TRBD2 (6 bases). Germline lookup yields CDR1 LGHNA and CDR2 YSLEER. Trimming stripped 2 bases from V and 3 bases from J, with 11 bases between. The CDR3 length is 14 residues. The CDR3: CASSQILGGYEQYF. The CDR3 DNA follows: TGCGCCAGCAGCCAAATCTTGGGGGGCTACGAGCAGTACTTC.

The CDR3 reads CASTTGRVPYGYTF. CDR3 nucleotide sequence: TGTGCCAGTACCACGGGCAGGGTACCCTATGGCTACACCTTC. This chain connects TRBV7-9 to TRBJ1-2; TRBD1 might be the D (5 bases). The CDR3 sequence is 14 residues long. From germline, CDR1 is SEHNR and CDR2 FQNEAQ (reference sequence). Deletions cut 9 bases from V and 4 bases from J, with 18 bases between.

Of note for this clone: The same CDR3 is also encoded by other DNA sequences in this sample. CDR3 region: CASSLRAGGPPGANVLTF. The CDR3, as DNA: TGTGCCAGCAGCTTGAGGGCGGGGGGGCCGCCTGGGGCCAACGTCCTGACTTTC. The rearrangement uses TRBV5-4 and TRBJ2-6, with 9 bases fitting TRBD2. Trimming removed 1 base from V and 2 bases from J; junction bases left unmatched: 7. Looked up from germline, CDR1 is SGHNT and CDR2 is YYREEE (reference sequence). The CDR3 covers 18 residues.

The V and J genes are TRBV6-1 and TRBJ2-5, with 7 bases that match TRBD1. V lost 3 bases to trimming and J lost 5 bases; unmatched junction nucleotides: 3. Germline-derived CDR1 and CDR2 are MNHNS and SASEGT. This CDR3 region has 13 residues. The CDR3 DNA reads as TGTGCCAGCAGTGAGAACAGGGGCGAGACCCAGTACTTC. The encoded protein is CASSENRGETQYF.

The genes are TRBV7-9 and TRBJ2-6; TRBD1 is a possible D gene (5 bases). CDR3 length: 17 residues. Per germline, CDR1 SEHNR and CDR2 FQNEAQ (reference sequence). The germline V and J ends were trimmed by 1 base and 0 bases, with 10 bases remaining between them. CDR3 sequence: CASSLEDTLSGANVLTF. CDR3 nucleotide sequence: TGTGCCAGCAGCTTAGAGGACACCCTCTCTGGGGCCAACGTCCTGACTTTC.

This sequence joins TRBV9 and TRBJ1-2; 7 bases are a match to TRBD1. This CDR3 region has 15 residues. Germline CDR1 and CDR2: SGDLS and YYNGEE. Germline trimming cut 5 bases from V and 5 bases from J; bases unmatched to any gene: 12. CDR3 DNA sequence: TGTGCCAGCAGTCCATCCCCCGGGACAGCATATGGCTACACCTTC. Protein sequence: CASSPSPGTAYGYTF.

V gene TRBV6-5 combines with J gene TRBJ1-2, with 9 positions matching TRBD1. The V gene end was trimmed by 4 bases and the J gene end by 8 bases; junction bases not matched to a gene: 5. This CDR3 is 13 amino acids long. The germline V gene encodes CDR1 MNHEY and CDR2 SVGAGI. The CDR3 loop reads CASSSGQGWGYTF. CDR3 DNA: TGTGCCAGCAGTTCAGGACAGGGGTGGGGCTACACCTTC.

This clone was seen more than once but under ten times. The chain recombines TRBV5-6 with TRBJ2-5; TRBD2 aligns across 12 bases. J gave up 1 base and V 1 base, and 2 bases lay outside the gene matches. This CDR3 contains 16 residues. Germline V gene sequence: CDR1 SGHDT, CDR2 YYEEEE. CDR3 bases: TGTGCCAGCAGCTTGACTAGCGGGGGGCCCCAAGAGACCCAGTACTTC. Its protein is CASSLTSGGPQETQYF.

This rearrangement joins TRBV6-5 to TRBJ2-4, with a possible D match to TRBD2 (5 bases). Germline loops: CDR1 MNHEY, CDR2 SVGAGI. Trimming removed 5 bases at V and 9 bases at J, with 14 bases between. The CDR3 extends over 13 amino acids. Here the CDR3 reads CASSRTGKGIQYF. The CDR3 nucleotides read TGTGCCAGCAGTCGGACCGGGAAGGGCATTCAGTACTTC.

The chain couples TRBV2 to TRBJ1-2; D unclear. The germline gives CDR1 SNHLY, CDR2 FYNNEI. The V end was cut by 6 bases, the J end by 4 bases, with 3 bases between. The CDR3 extends over 10 amino acids. The CDR3 loop reads CASSRYGYTF. DNA of the CDR3: TGTGCCAGCAGCCGCTATGGCTACACCTTC.

The rearrangement joins TRBV10-2 to TRBJ2-1; D is undetermined. V was trimmed by 6 bases and J by 0 bases, leaving 12 bases between them. The CDR3 extends over 15 amino acids. Germline CDR1 reads WSHSY; CDR2 reads SAAADI. The CDR3 DNA reads TGCGCCAGCAGGCTCCAGGTCAACTCCTACAATGAGCAGTTCTTC. Its translation is CASRLQVNSYNEQFF.

V and J are TRBV4-3 and TRBJ2-2; D call uncertain. The CDR3 is made up of 14 amino acids. With 8 bases removed from V and 7 bases from J, the gap between germline ends came to 17 bases. From germline, CDR1 is LGHNA and CDR2 YSLEER. The CDR3 loop is CASHSRVYGGELFF. Here the CDR3 DNA reads TGCGCCAGCCACTCTCGTGTCTACGGCGGGGAGCTGTTTTTT.

This chain links TRBV19 with TRBJ1-4; 8 nucleotides agree with TRBD1. CDR1 is LNHDA, CDR2 SQIVND, per germline (reference sequence). The CDR3 totals 15 residues. Losses at the gene ends were 7 bases for V and 6 bases for J; bases not matched to a gene: 10. The chain's CDR3 is CASTRTGQGYEKLFF. The CDR3 region has the DNA TGTGCCAGTACTAGGACCGGACAGGGTTATGAAAAACTGTTTTTT.